Below are 5 T cell receptor beta chains sequenced from a single sample in a study of T cells in women clearing cervical HPV infection. The method was immunoSEQ multiplex PCR; TCRdb's version includes in-frame clones alone and lacks a portion of them. The sample totals tens of thousands of clones. The specimen sequenced was blood buffy coat. The receptors here all came from a woman aged 18 to 75 with a cervical HPV16 infection that either progressed to CIN3+ or cleared (not recorded which).

Concerning this clone itself: The read terminates 3 residues before the CDR3 end, so the remaining end is supplied by the germline J gene. The chain joins TRBV7-9 to TRBJ2-1; 10 bases agree with TRBD2. Germline V gene lookup returns CDR1 SEHNR and CDR2 FQNEAQ (reference sequence). V was clipped by 2 bases and J by 8 bases; unmatched bases: 3. The CDR3 is made up of 14 amino acids. CDR3 bases read: TGTGCCAGCAGCTTAAGCGGGGGGGCGGATGAG. Its translation is CASSLSGGADE. The full CDR3 reads CASSLSGGADEQFF.

About this clone: The read ends 3 residues before the CDR3 terminus; that terminus is restored from the germline J gene. V is TRBV5-1 and J is TRBJ2-3; D is unclear. This CDR3 region has 13 residues. V was pared by 1 base and J by 4 bases, with 7 bases between. The V gene's germline CDR1 is SGHRS and CDR2 YFSETQ. Incomplete CDR3 DNA: TGCGCCAGCAGCTTGCCGCAGGCAGATACG. Translated, it gives CASSLPQADT. The entire CDR3 protein is CASSLPQADTQYF.

As concerns this clone: Sequencing ends 3 residues short of the CDR3 end; the germline J gene provides the rest. V and J are TRBV25-1 and TRBJ2-1; D not certain. The CDR3 sequence is 11 residues long. V lost 3 bases, J lost 8 bases, and 5 bases lay in between. The V gene's germline CDR1 is MGHDK and CDR2 SYGVNS. The CDR3 DNA, read in part, is TGTGCCAGCAGTGATAGGGATGAG. Its protein product is CASSDRDE. The CDR3, in full, reads CASSDRDEQFF.

With regard to this clone: The DNA ends 3 residues before the CDR3 does, and the rest of the CDR3 is filled in from the germline J gene. The chain is built from TRBV7-9 and TRBJ2-7, with TRBD1 identical over 8 bases. The CDR3 extends over 14 amino acids. Germline assignment: CDR1 SEHNR and CDR2 FQNEAQ (reference sequence). J was trimmed by 6 bases and V by 4 bases; bases with no gene match: 8. The CDR3 bases that were read are TGTGCCAGCAGCTCGCCTACCAGGGGGCGCGAG. Translated: CASSSPTRGRE. The whole CDR3 reads CASSSPTRGREQYF.

Of note for this clone: The read is 3 residues too short to cover the CDR3 end, so that end is filled in from the germline J gene. The V gene is TRBV20-1, the J gene TRBJ1-6; D is uncertain. This CDR3 is built from 15 residues. V dropped 3 bases and J dropped 0 bases, with 9 bases sitting between them. Germline assignment: CDR1 DFQATT and CDR2 SNEGSKA (reference sequence). Partial CDR3 DNA: TGCAGTGCTAGTAGACAAAGCTCCTATAATTCACCC. Protein sequence: CSASRQSSYNSP. The whole CDR3 sequence reads CSASRQSSYNSPLHF.